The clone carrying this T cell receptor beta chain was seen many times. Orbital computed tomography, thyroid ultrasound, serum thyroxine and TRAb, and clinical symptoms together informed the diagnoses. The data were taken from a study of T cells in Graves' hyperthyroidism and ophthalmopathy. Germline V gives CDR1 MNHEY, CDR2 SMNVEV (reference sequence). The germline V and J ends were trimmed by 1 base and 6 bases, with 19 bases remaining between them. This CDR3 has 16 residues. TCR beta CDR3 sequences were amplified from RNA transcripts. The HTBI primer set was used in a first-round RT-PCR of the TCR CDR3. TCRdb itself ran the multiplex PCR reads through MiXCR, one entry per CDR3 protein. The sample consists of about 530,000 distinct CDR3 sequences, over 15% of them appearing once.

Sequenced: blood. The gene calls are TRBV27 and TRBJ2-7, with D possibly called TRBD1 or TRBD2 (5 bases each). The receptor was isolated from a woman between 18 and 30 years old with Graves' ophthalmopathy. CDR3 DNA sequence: TGTGCCAGCAGTTTATACCCGGGGACCGATATGGGCGAGCAGTACTTC. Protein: CASSLYPGTDMGEQYF.